Sequencing of this TCR beta chain was carried out in a study of metastatic and nonmetastatic thyroid tumors. Study summary: The authors compared repertoires across blood and tumor or nodule tissue from malignant and benign thyroid patients.

Prior to thyroid surgery, none of the patients had received any treatment. The CDR3 is made up of 15 amino acids. In germline, CDR1 is MGHRA, CDR2 YSYEKL. Trimming took off 3 bases at V and 7 bases at J, with 17 bases between the two ends. TCRdb redid the clone calls on the PCR reads using MiXCR. The table records 40,000 or so clones, roughly a quarter of them present only once. At least ten counts were recorded for this clone. Sequences were obtained from blood. The chain has TRBV4-1 and TRBJ2-3, with TRBD1 as a possible D gene (6 bases). This receptor was obtained from a female donor with papillary thyroid cancer or a benign thyroid nodule (not recorded which). Some clones in this sample may be carry-over from other donors' samples. The CDR3 loop is CASSHGDRRANTQYF. The CDR3 DNA follows: TGCGCCAGCAGCCACGGAGACAGGAGAGCAAATACGCAGTATTTT.